The 3 T cell receptor beta chains in this list originate from one sample, sequenced in a study of regulatory T cells in long-lasting Graves disease. Through Arm-PCR of CDR3 regions and iRepertoire HTBI primers, TCR beta libraries were built. TCRdb fed the multiplex PCR reads into MiXCR, producing one record per CDR3 protein. The sample consists of fewer than 550,000 distinct CDR3 sequences, roughly 21% of them appearing once. Time point noted: persistent/refractory GD, antithyroid drugs over 5 years with positive TRAb. Following extraction of RNA from PBMCs, that RNA was used to make the TCR library. This specimen consisted of peripheral blood mononuclear cells (PBMCs), obtained when the disease was refractory, from a patient treated with antithyroid drugs. The receptors were sampled from a female donor with Graves disease.

The chain carries TRBV7-6 and TRBJ2-7, with unresolved D. This CDR3 is built from 14 residues. The germline V gene has CDR1 SGHVS and CDR2 FNYEAQ. V gave up 5 bases and J gave up 6 bases, with 17 bases separating them. This CDR3 is CASSLDLRPGEQYF. The CDR3 DNA reads TGTGCCAGCAGCCTGGACCTCAGGCCGGGCGAGCAGTACTTC. The entire variable domain, with the rest obtained from reference TRBV7-6 and TRBJ2-7, is as follows: GAGVSQSPRYKVTKRGQDVALRCDPISGHVSLYWYRQALGQGPEFLTYFNYEAQQDKSGLPNDRFSAERPEGSISTLTIQRTEQRDSAMYRCASSLDLRPGEQYFGPGTRLTVT.

The J gene is TRBJ2-7, the V gene TRBV19, with D perhaps TRBD1 (5 bases). The germline V and J ends were trimmed by 10 bases and 2 bases, with 15 bases remaining between them. The CDR3 contains 13 residues. CDR1 is LNHDA, CDR2 SQIVND, per germline (reference sequence). This chain's CDR3 is CATALTATYEQYF. CDR3 nucleotide sequence: TGTGCCACCGCATTGACAGCCACCTACGAGCAGTACTTC.

This clonotype was counted only a few times. Being one base from a much bigger clone, this may be a read error. The J gene is TRBJ1-4, the V gene TRBV7-9, with 7 bases that match TRBD1. CDR1 is SEHNR, CDR2 FQNEAQ, per germline (reference sequence). V was clipped by 2 bases and J by 6 bases; unmatched bases: 3. The CDR3 runs 14 residues. The CDR3 DNA reads as TGTGCCAGCAGCTTAAGCCAGGGGGATGAAAAACTGTTTTTT. The encoded protein is CASSLSQGDEKLFF.